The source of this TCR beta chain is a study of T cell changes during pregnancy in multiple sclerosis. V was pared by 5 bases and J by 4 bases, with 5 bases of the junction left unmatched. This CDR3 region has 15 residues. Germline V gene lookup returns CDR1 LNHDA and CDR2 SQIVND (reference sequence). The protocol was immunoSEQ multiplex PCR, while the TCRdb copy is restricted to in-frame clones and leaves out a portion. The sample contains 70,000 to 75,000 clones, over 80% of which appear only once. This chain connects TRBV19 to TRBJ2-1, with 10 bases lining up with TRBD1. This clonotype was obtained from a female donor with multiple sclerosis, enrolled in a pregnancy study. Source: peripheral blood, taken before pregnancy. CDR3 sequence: CASSPWTGGYNEQFF. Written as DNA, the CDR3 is TGTGCCAGTAGTCCATGGACAGGGGGTTACAATGAGCAGTTCTTC.